This T cell receptor (beta chain) was sequenced during a study of cytotoxic CD8 clonotypes in ibrutinib-treated CLL. On the study more broadly: Partial responses totalled 24 and complete responses 2; after median about 67 months, 14 remained remitted and about 12 progressed. It was after a median about 12 months of treatment, range 6 to 36, that response samples were taken. Whole-study findings and limits: Patients showed higher baseline clonality than age-matched healthy donors, and it tracked circulating CD8+ T-cell counts.

Sequencing used immunoSEQ multiplex PCR; TCRdb keeps in-frame clones, though not all of them. The sample contains roughly 51,000 clones, approximately 51% of which appear only once. The CDR3 loop spans 14 amino acids. In germline, CDR1 is GTSNPN, CDR2 SVGIG (reference sequence). Trimming removed 3 bases from V and 8 bases from J, with 18 bases in between. Frozen-stored PBMCs produced about 2 micrograms of genomic DNA for TCR beta libraries. Note on this clone: Its antigen is currently unknown.

The sequencing used PBMCs, collected after 12 months of ibrutinib treatment. The source is a human donor with chronic lymphocytic leukemia. The rearrangement links TRBV30 to TRBJ2-3, with D hard to call. CDR3 DNA sequence: TGTGCCTGGAGGACCCTACTCGCCGATGGTACGCAGTATTTT. As protein: CAWRTLLADGTQYF.